This note documents a single T cell receptor (beta chain) sequence. Antigen: not known. This entry comes from a study of beta chain features in type 1 diabetes. Study results and limitations: At VDJ recombination sites, type 1 diabetes patients had fewer insertions and more deleted nucleotides. Reads derived from cDNA could over-represent cells showing high TCR expression.

Trimming took off 1 base at V and 3 bases at J, with 9 bases between the two ends. Germline CDR1 SEHNR, CDR2 FQNEAQ (reference sequence). The CDR3 loop spans 14 amino acids. Reverse transcription of all isolated RNA meant that expressed TCRB transcripts were sequenced. Reads from naive, central memory and regulatory T cell samples averaged around 3.6 million. Using immunoSEQ multiplex PCR, the repertoire was profiled, and TCRdb retains in-frame clones only, with some absent. This table has hundreds of thousands of clones, roughly 16% appearing once. What was sequenced was naive CD4+ T cells from blood. The chain carries TRBV7-9 and TRBJ1-2; D uncertain. This TCR came from a man aged 18-30 years in good health. CDR3 loop: CASSLETLHYGYTF. In DNA, the CDR3 is TGTGCCAGCAGCTTAGAGACGCTTCACTATGGCTACACCTTC.